This TCR delta chain was sequenced for a study of gamma-delta T cells after stem cell transplantation. This clone has just a few counts. TCRdb's entry gives the protein of a much larger clone, which mismatches this DNA's translation at residue 3, likely from a read error; the protein reported here is translated from the DNA. The CDR3 is 15 residues long. CDR1 is GEAIGNYY, CDR2 EKD, per germline. TCRdb called clones anew from the RT-PCR reads with CATT. Of over a thousand delta-chain clones in the sample, under 2% were seen once. Sequences were obtained from gamma-delta T cells. The origin of this receptor is a human donor. It is not recorded whose cells these are; they may come from a transplant donor. The chain carries TRDV2 and TRDJ1; TRDD3 matches 7 bases. Here the CDR3 DNA reads TGTGCCCGTGATTGGGTTGGGGGACCCACCGATAAACTCATCTTT. Translating it yields CARDWVGGPTDKLIF.